This TCR beta chain derives from a study of shared clonotypes between healthy human individuals. The CDR3 contains 14 residues. Trimming shortened V by 6 bases and J by 1 base, and 10 bases separated the two germline ends. Germline CDR1 and CDR2: SNHLY and FYNNEI. Terminally differentiated effector memory CD45RA+ cells were excluded by CCR7 positive selection of CD45RO-negative cells. Produced via immunoSEQ multiplex PCR; TCRdb's table is partial and in-frame only. In the table there are 2 million to 2.5 million clones, approximately 94% of which are singletons. This clone turned up a few times. This sequence was found in a young man in good health. Some clones in this sample may be carry-over from other donors' samples. Sequences were obtained from naive CD8+ T cells from PBMCs. The rearrangement uses TRBV2 and TRBJ1-3; no reliable D call. CDR3 amino acids: CASSPLSSGNTIYF. CDR3 coding DNA: TGTGCCAGCAGCCCGCTGAGTTCTGGAAACACCATATATTTT.